The present TCR beta chain was sequenced within a study of T cell responses to AZD1222 COVID-19 vaccine. Overall study: Pooled together were second doses at about 4 or about 12 weeks. Study-wide results and caveats: Sampled repertoires all dated from after the peak T cell response. Donors were chiefly white British, with a greater number of females, and clonal diversity was perhaps underestimated. Among spike-specific TCRs, nearly half reportedly target unmutated variant regions.

Clones were sequenced by immunoSEQ multiplex PCR, and TCRdb holds only the in-frame ones, with some missing. The data hold around 120,000 clones, with about 90% observed a single time. Trimming at V came to 1 base and at J to 4 bases, leaving 3 bases not matched to a gene. Germline V lookup: CDR1 SGHAT, CDR2 FQNNGV. This CDR3 is 14 amino acids long. Worth noting for this clone: Antigen specificity is unknown.

The specimen was peripheral blood, collected on day 0 of AZD1222 vaccination. The source of this sequence is an adult in good health. The chain is built from TRBV11-2 and TRBJ2-7; 8 nucleotides agree with TRBD1. The DNA of the CDR3 is TGTGCCAGCAGCTTAGGACAGGGGACGTACGAGCAGTACTTC. Protein: CASSLGQGTYEQYF.